Below, one TCR beta chain is given with its context. Its target is not known. The sort gate was single viable CD3+CD4+CD8-CD45RO+ cells for memory CD4+ T cells. Donors' CMV status reflects serum IgG against pp150, pp28, p38, p52. Measured with immunoSEQ multiplex PCR; TCRdb has only the in-frame clones, and not every one. Of about 73,000 clones in the sample, roughly 78% were seen once. The data originate from a study of memory CD4+ T cells and cytomegalovirus serostatus. Overall study context: Donors were healthy Belgian adults, 8 to 10 CMV seropositive and around 24 seronegative. Overall study findings and caveats: About two fifths of the roughly 160 known CMV-associated TCRbeta sequences appeared in CD4+ memory. The CMV-associated TCR signature appears largely within the CD4+ memory repertoire.

Germline lookup yields CDR1 MNHEY and CDR2 SVGAGI. This CDR3 region has 14 residues. V lost 2 bases and J lost 2, with 9 bases in between. The sample taken for sequencing was memory CD4+ T cells from blood. The V call is TRBV6-5, the J call TRBJ1-1; D gene uncertain. The sequence came from an adult in good health and CMV-seropositive. This CDR3 reads CASSYRSPNTEAFF. The CDR3 bases are TGTGCCAGCAGTTACCGTTCCCCTAACACTGAAGCTTTCTTT.